The source of this TCR beta chain is a study of regulatory T cells in long-lasting Graves disease. Study outcomes and limitations: Between persistent patients, about 2,700 public clonotypes were shared, exceeding the 900 to 1,000 shared between new patients.

Building of the TCR beta libraries involved iRepertoire HTBI primers and Arm-PCR of CDR3 regions. MiXCR, run by TCRdb on the multiplex PCR reads, gives a single entry per CDR3 protein. Found here are about 620,000 distinct CDR3 sequences, roughly 15% of them singletons; the top ten hold about 20%. Notes on this clonotype: Its antigen remains unknown.

The germline V and J ends were trimmed by 5 bases and 3 bases, with 10 bases remaining between them. The CDR3 consists of 14 residues. The germline CDR1 and CDR2 sequences are KGHDR and SFDVKD. Time point of the sample: newly diagnosed GD, antithyroid drugs for less than 3 months. The TCR library was made from RNA extracted from PBMCs. These data also featured in a second study, about T cells in Graves' hyperthyroidism and ophthalmopathy.

Source: peripheral blood mononuclear cells (PBMCs), taken at new diagnosis, from a patient treated with antithyroid drugs. This clonotype originated in a woman in her twenties or thirties with Graves disease. This sequence joins TRBV24-1 and TRBJ1-5, with D perhaps matching TRBD1 (5 bases). Here the CDR3 DNA reads TGTGCCACCAGTGGTCAGGGTAACAATCAGCCCCAGCATTTT. Amino acid sequence: CATSGQGNNQPQHF.